These 28 T cell receptor beta chains were all obtained from the same sample, sequenced in a study of vaccination effects on CD4 cells after COVID-19. After expansion with viral peptide pools in the ViraFEST assay, antigen-specific CD4+ T cells were sequenced. Cells that had been cultured for about 10 days were the source of isolated CD4+ T cells. Each participant was given two doses of one vaccine (BNT162b2 or mRNA-1273). No antigens are known for them. TCRdb's table, derived via immunoSEQ multiplex PCR, lists solely in-frame clones and lacks some. The sample includes approximately 83,000 clones, around 74% of them seen just once. Sequencing used CD4+ T cells from PBMCs cultured with HCoV-OC43 spike peptides, obtained after COVID-19 vaccination. Described subset: HCoV-OC43 spike overlapping peptide pool stimulation. The receptor source for this set is a human donor who received a COVID-19 vaccine.

The chain has TRBV4-3 and TRBJ1-1; D call uncertain. V lost 1 base, J lost 2 bases, and 11 bases lay in between. The CDR3 consists of 15 residues. CDR1 LGHNA and CDR2 YSLEER come from the germline V gene. CDR3 bases: TGCGCCAGCAGCCAAGCTGAACTGAGAAACACTGAAGCTTTCTTT. Translated, it gives CASSQAELRNTEAFF.

The V gene is TRBV7-8, the J gene TRBJ1-2; no clear D gene. Trimming took off 5 bases at V and 0 bases at J, with 10 bases between the two ends. Germline V gives CDR1 SGHVS, CDR2 FQNEAQ. The CDR3 consists of 14 residues. CDR3: CASSPSVSNYGYTF. Written as DNA, the CDR3 is TGTGCCAGCAGCCCTTCGGTTTCTAACTATGGCTACACCTTC. Combining the CDR3 with reference TRBV7-8 and TRBJ1-2 gives the whole variable domain GAGVSQSPRYKVAKRGQDVALRCDPISGHVSLFWYQQALGQGPEFLTYFQNEAQLDKSGLPSDRFFAERPEGSVSTLKIQRTQQEDSAVYLCASSPSVSNYGYTFGSGTRLTVV.

This clone showed up just once. V gene TRBV25-1 combines with J gene TRBJ2-6; D not certain. V lost 4 bases, J lost 1 base, and 8 bases lay in between. Per the germline V gene, CDR1 is MGHDK and CDR2 is SYGVNS. The CDR3 sequence is 15 residues long. DNA for the CDR3: TGTGCCAGCAGTGCCAGCGTTTCTGGGGCCAACGTCCTGACTTTC. The encoded protein is CASSASVSGANVLTF.

The chain is built from TRBV5-6 and TRBJ2-7, with D unresolved. Looked up from germline, CDR1 is SGHDT and CDR2 is YYEEEE. V was pared by 8 bases and J by 0 bases, with 15 bases between. CDR3 length equals 14 residues. The CDR3: CASLLAGFSYEQYV. CDR3 nucleotide sequence: TGTGCCAGTCTTCTTGCTGGATTCTCCTACGAGCAGTACGTC.

The V and J genes are TRBV2 and TRBJ1-5; D is unresolved. The germline V and J ends were trimmed by 4 bases and 0 bases, with 7 bases remaining between them. The CDR3 contains 14 residues. Germline CDR1 and CDR2: SNHLY and FYNNEI. CDR3 region: CASSADPSNQPQHF. The CDR3 region has the DNA TGTGCCAGCAGTGCGGACCCTAGCAATCAGCCCCAGCATTTT.

The J gene is TRBJ2-2, the V gene TRBV5-1, with 9 bases identical to TRBD1. The germline V gene encodes CDR1 SGHRS and CDR2 YFSETQ. Trimming took 1 base from V and 6 from J; bases not matched to a gene: 10. The CDR3 sequence is 17 residues long. The chain's CDR3 is CASSLNPGQGEAGELFF. The CDR3 nucleotides are TGCGCCAGCAGCTTGAATCCGGGACAGGGAGAAGCCGGGGAGCTGTTTTTT.

The V call is TRBV10-3, the J call TRBJ1-4; 7 bases line up with TRBD1. Germline lookup yields CDR1 ENHRY and CDR2 SYGVKD. V gave up 0 bases and J gave up 8 bases; unmatched junction bases: 3. The CDR3 totals 14 residues. CDR3 DNA: TGTGCCATCAGTGAGTCTGGGACAGAGGAAAAACTGTTTTTT. Translating gives CAISESGTEEKLFF.

The chain is built from TRBV6-4 and TRBJ2-3, with 11 bases that match TRBD2. CDR1 is MRHNA and CDR2 is SNTAGT in the germline V gene. The junction had 7 bases not matched to a gene; V was cut back by 3 bases and J by 2 bases. This CDR3 has 17 amino acids. Here the CDR3 reads CASSEFPSGGNTDTQYF. The CDR3 region has the DNA TGTGCCAGCAGTGAGTTCCCTAGCGGGGGGAACACAGATACGCAGTATTTT.

The chain joins TRBV25-1 to TRBJ2-7; 7 nucleotides match TRBD1. CDR3 size: 14 residues. The junction had 8 bases not matched to a gene; V was cut back by 7 bases and J by 2 bases. Germline CDR1 reads MGHDK; CDR2 reads SYGVNS. The chain's CDR3 is CASKMTGRPYEQYV. The DNA of the CDR3 is TGTGCCAGCAAAATGACAGGGAGACCCTACGAGCAGTACGTC.

In its sample, this clone was seen a few times. This chain links TRBV6-5 with TRBJ2-1; D is possibly TRBD1 (6 bases). Between the trimmed V and J ends, which lost 2 bases and 5 bases, there was a span of 13 bases. CDR1 and CDR2 (germline): MNHEY, SVGAGI. This CDR3 has 15 amino acids. In nucleotides, the CDR3 is TGTGCCAGCAGTTACGGACAGCATATAAACAATGAGCAGTTCTTC. It codes for CASSYGQHINNEQFF.

This rearrangement joins TRBV9 to TRBJ2-7, with D unresolved. Trimming shortened V by 0 bases and J by 0 bases, and 10 bases separated the two germline ends. The germline CDR1 and CDR2 sequences are SGDLS and YYNGEE. There are 15 residues in the CDR3. The CDR3 reads CASSVGWDSSYEQYV. CDR3 DNA sequence: TGTGCCAGCAGCGTAGGATGGGATAGCTCCTACGAGCAGTACGTC.

V usage is TRBV5-5 and J usage is TRBJ2-3; D not certain. The CDR3 spans 12 residues. Germline V lookup: CDR1 SGHKS, CDR2 YYEKEE (reference sequence). V was pared by 4 bases and J by 2 bases, with 5 bases between. The CDR3 sequence is CASSIPTDTQYF. The CDR3 nucleotides read TGTGCCAGCAGCATACCCACAGATACGCAGTATTTT.

The V call is TRBV9, the J call TRBJ1-3, with D possibly matching TRBD1 (6 bases). The germline CDR1 and CDR2 sequences are SGDLS and YYNGEE. This CDR3 spans 15 amino acids. V lost 0 bases, J lost 6 bases, and 13 bases lay in between. CDR3 in amino acids: CASSVGGQGSNTIYF. The CDR3, as DNA: TGTGCCAGCAGCGTAGGAGGGCAGGGGTCAAACACCATATATTTT. Complete variable domain (other parts from reference TRBV9 and TRBJ1-3): DSGVTQTPKHLITATGQRVTLRCSPRSGDLSVYWYQQSLDQGLQFLIQYYNGEERAKGNILERFSAQQFPDLHSELNLSSLELGDSALYFCASSVGGQGSNTIYFGEGSWLTVV.

This clone showed up just a few times. The chain joins TRBV3-1 (or the pseudogene TRBV3-2) to TRBJ1-1; 7 nucleotides agree with TRBD1. From germline, CDR1 is LGHDT and CDR2 YNNKEL (reference sequence). This CDR3 has 14 amino acids. With 1 base clipped from V and 1 base from J, the junction kept 0 bases outside the gene matches. The CDR3 region is CASSQGTGNTEAFF. CDR3 sequence (DNA): TGTGCCAGCAGCCAAGGGACAGGGAACACTGAAGCTTTCTTT.

This chain uses TRBV28 with TRBJ1-1; D is unclear. The CDR3 sequence is 12 residues long. Deletions cut 2 bases from V and 10 bases from J, with 11 bases between. Germline CDR1 and CDR2: MDHEN and SYDVKM. CDR3 protein: CASSLIRPRAFF. CDR3 nucleotides: TGTGCCAGCAGTTTAATCCGCCCCCGAGCTTTCTTT. The full variable domain, with the rest looked up from reference TRBV28 and TRBJ1-1, is DVKVTQSSRYLVKRTGEKVFLECVQDMDHENMFWYRQDPGLGLRLIYFSYDVKMKEKGDIPEGYSVSREKKERFSLILESASTNQTSMYLCASSLIRPRAFFGQGTRLTVV.

The chain recombines TRBV18 with TRBJ2-2; TRBD1 matches at 7 bases. V lost 5 bases and J lost 0; bases outside the gene matches: 3. Germline V gene lookup returns CDR1 KGHSH and CDR2 LQKENI. This CDR3 region has 15 residues. CDR3 amino acids: CASSSGQTNTGELFF. The CDR3 DNA is TGTGCCAGCTCATCGGGACAGACGAACACCGGGGAGCTGTTTTTT.

This chain uses TRBV28 with TRBJ1-5; 7 bases agree with TRBD1. Germline CDR1 is MDHEN and CDR2 is SYDVKM. The CDR3 has 12 amino acids. The DNA of the CDR3 is TGTGGTTCAAGGGGGCAGGTTCAGCCCCAGCATTTT. Translated: CGSRGQVQPQHF.

The chain recombines TRBV3-1 (or the pseudogene TRBV3-2) with TRBJ2-3; TRBD2 agrees at 11 bases. This CDR3 comprises 15 residues. The germline V gene encodes CDR1 LGHDT and CDR2 YNNKEL (reference sequence). The V gene end was trimmed by 1 base and the J gene end by 5 bases; junction bases not matched to a gene: 2. Written as DNA, the CDR3 is TGTGCCAGCAGCCAAGTAGCGGGGGGGCGAGATACGCAGTATTTT. It encodes CASSQVAGGRDTQYF.

This clone was picked up a small number of times. The rearrangement joins TRBV6-4 to TRBJ1-6; D remains ambiguous. V lost 6 bases and J lost 8, with 14 bases in between. Germline loops: CDR1 MRHNA, CDR2 SNTAGT. The CDR3 spans 14 residues. The CDR3 region has the DNA TGTGCCAGCAGGGCATCTGGGTCGTATTCACCCCTCCACTTT. Protein sequence: CASRASGSYSPLHF.

The chain combines TRBV4-1 with TRBJ1-2; no reliable D call. The CDR3 covers 13 residues. Trimming stripped 1 base from V and 7 bases from J, with 10 bases between. The V gene's germline CDR1 is MGHRA and CDR2 YSYEKL. The CDR3 reads CASSQALIRGYTF. In nucleotides, the CDR3 is TGCGCCAGCAGCCAAGCCCTCATACGTGGCTACACCTTC.

V is TRBV24-1 and J is TRBJ2-5; the match to TRBD1 covers 8 bases. Trimming at V came to 2 bases and at J to 7 bases, leaving 11 bases not matched to a gene. Germline CDR1 and CDR2: KGHDR and SFDVKD. The CDR3 covers 16 residues. CDR3 sequence: CATSDSDRARPGTQYF. For the CDR3, the DNA is TGTGCCACCAGTGATTCGGACAGGGCGAGGCCCGGGACCCAGTACTTC.

The V and J genes are TRBV7-8 and TRBJ2-5; TRBD2 agrees at 9 bases. Losses at the gene ends were 2 bases for V and 2 bases for J; bases not matched to a gene: 6. The CDR3 has 16 residues. The germline CDR1 and CDR2 sequences are SGHVS and FQNEAQ. DNA for the CDR3: TGTGCCAGCAGCTTATTCCGGCTAGCGGGACAAGAGACCCAGTACTTC. Protein sequence: CASSLFRLAGQETQYF. Drawing the rest from reference TRBV7-8 and TRBJ2-5, the complete variable domain is GAGVSQSPRYKVAKRGQDVALRCDPISGHVSLFWYQQALGQGPEFLTYFQNEAQLDKSGLPSDRFFAERPEGSVSTLKIQRTQQEDSAVYLCASSLFRLAGQETQYFGPGTRLLVL.

The table lists this clone with a count of one. V is TRBV28 and J is TRBJ1-2, with D unresolved. This CDR3 region has 12 residues. Looked up from germline, CDR1 is MDHEN and CDR2 is SYDVKM. V was trimmed by 2 bases and J by 4 bases, leaving 5 bases between them. CDR3 amino acids: CASSLGVYGYTF. As DNA, the CDR3 is TGTGCCAGCAGTTTAGGGGTCTATGGCTACACCTTC.

This rearrangement joins TRBV18 to TRBJ2-7; 8 positions match TRBD1. V gave up 4 bases and J gave up 2 bases; unmatched junction bases: 7. Germline V gives CDR1 KGHSH, CDR2 LQKENI. The CDR3 totals 15 residues. The CDR3 DNA sequence: TGTGCCAGCTCACTAGGACAGGGTAGCACCTACGAGCAGTACGTC. Translated: CASSLGQGSTYEQYV.

The chain recombines TRBV12-5 with TRBJ1-2; no definite D call. The CDR3 consists of 14 residues. The V end lost 2 bases, the J end lost 0 bases, and 7 bases lay between the germline ends. Germline lookup yields CDR1 LGHNT and CDR2 FRNRAP. The CDR3 sequence is CASGLFYANYGYTF. DNA of the CDR3: TGTGCTAGTGGTTTGTTTTACGCTAACTATGGCTACACCTTC. The complete variable domain, with remaining parts taken from reference TRBV12-5 and TRBJ1-2, reads DARVTQTPRHKVTEMGQEVTMRCQPILGHNTVFWYRQTMMQGLELLAYFRNRAPLDDSGMPKDRFSAEMPDATLATLKIQPSEPRDSAVYFCASGLFYANYGYTFGSGTRLTVV.

The chain carries TRBV11-3 and TRBJ2-1; D may correspond to TRBD1 or TRBD2 (5 bases each). The CDR3 has 14 amino acids. Germline V gives CDR1 SGHNT, CDR2 YENEEA. The V gene lost 7 bases and the J gene lost 7 bases, with 17 bases spanning the gap. In DNA form, the CDR3 reads TGTGCCAGCACCCGGGGTAGAGGGGTGAATGAGCAGTTCTTC. Translation: CASTRGRGVNEQFF.

This clone was seen a few times. The V and J genes are TRBV6-6 and TRBJ2-1; 12 bases are shared with TRBD2. This CDR3 has 17 residues. Germline V CDR1 and CDR2: MNHNY, SVGAGI (reference sequence). The junction had 6 bases not matched to a gene; V was cut back by 5 bases and J by 1 base. The CDR3 spells CASSPGTSGLSYNEQFF. CDR3 nucleotides: TGTGCCAGCAGTCCAGGGACTAGCGGGCTGTCCTACAATGAGCAGTTCTTC.

In DNA, the CDR3 is TGTGCCAGCCGAAGGACCGTCGACGCGTCAGATACGCAGTATTTT. Its translation: CASRRTVDASDTQYF. V gene TRBV6-5 combines with J gene TRBJ2-3, with D unresolved. The CDR3 extends over 15 amino acids. Germline V gene data show CDR1 as MNHEY and CDR2 as SVGAGI. Trimming cost V 8 bases and J 4 bases, with 19 bases left between them.